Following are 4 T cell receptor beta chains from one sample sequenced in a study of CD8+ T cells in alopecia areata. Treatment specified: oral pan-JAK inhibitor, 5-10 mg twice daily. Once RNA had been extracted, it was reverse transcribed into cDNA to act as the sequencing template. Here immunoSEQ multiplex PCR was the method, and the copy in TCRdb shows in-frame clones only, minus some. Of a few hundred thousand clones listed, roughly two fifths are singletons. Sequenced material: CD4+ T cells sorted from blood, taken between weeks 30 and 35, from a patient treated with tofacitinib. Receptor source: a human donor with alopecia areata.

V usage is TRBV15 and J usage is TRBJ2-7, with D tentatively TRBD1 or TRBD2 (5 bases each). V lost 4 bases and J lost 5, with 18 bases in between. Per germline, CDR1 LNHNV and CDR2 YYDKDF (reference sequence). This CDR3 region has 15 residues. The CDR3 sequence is CATSTSGPRGDEQYF. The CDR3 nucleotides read TGTGCCACCAGCACGTCGGGGCCACGGGGAGACGAGCAGTACTTC.

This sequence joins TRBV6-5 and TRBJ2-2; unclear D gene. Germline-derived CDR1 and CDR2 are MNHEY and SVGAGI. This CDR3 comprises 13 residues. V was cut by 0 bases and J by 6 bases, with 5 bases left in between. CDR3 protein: CASSYSSPGELFF. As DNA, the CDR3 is TGTGCCAGCAGTTACTCGAGCCCCGGGGAGCTGTTTTTT.

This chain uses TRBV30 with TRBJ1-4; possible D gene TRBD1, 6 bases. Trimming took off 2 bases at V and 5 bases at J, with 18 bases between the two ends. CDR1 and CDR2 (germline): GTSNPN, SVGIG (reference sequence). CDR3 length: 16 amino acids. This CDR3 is CAWSSQGGLGNEKLFF. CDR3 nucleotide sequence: TGTGCCTGGAGTTCACAGGGAGGATTGGGGAATGAAAAACTGTTTTTT.

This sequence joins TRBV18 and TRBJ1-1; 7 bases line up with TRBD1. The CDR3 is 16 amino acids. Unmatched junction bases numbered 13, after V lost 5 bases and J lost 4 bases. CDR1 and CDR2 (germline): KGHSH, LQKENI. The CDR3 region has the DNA TGTGCCAGCTCAACCTTACGACAGGGAGGTGGCACTGAAGCTTTCTTT. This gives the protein CASSTLRQGGGTEAFF.